This T cell receptor (beta chain) emerged from a study of cytomegalovirus exposure and HLA in healthy donors. Broader study findings: There were approximately 150 TCR beta chains listed as cytomegalovirus-associated.

In regard to this clone: Its antigen is as yet unknown. One end of the junction is discordant with germline, which a read error may explain.

Germline V gene lookup returns CDR1 SGDLS and CDR2 YYNGEE. The CDR3 has 16 amino acids. 60 Vbeta and 13 Jbeta primers were used in PCR. The method was immunoSEQ multiplex PCR; TCRdb's version includes in-frame clones alone and lacks a portion of them. The top ten hold approximately 2.6% of the sample, which has tens of thousands of clones, 90% to 95% seen once. The chain links TRBV9 to TRBJ2-5, with D perhaps TRBD2 (6 bases). The source material was PBMCs. The clonotype comes from a woman aged 18-35 years in good health and CMV-seronegative. The CDR3 loop reads CASSPKQGLPGEAQYF. The CDR3 coding sequence is TGTGCCAGCAGCCCCAAGCAGGGACTGCCGGGAGAGGCCCAGTACTTC.